These 25 T cell receptor beta chains originate from one sample sequenced in a study of blood T cell repertoires in COVID-19. TCRdb's copy holds only in-frame clones and misses some; the assay was immunoSEQ multiplex PCR. In the table there are over 120,000 clones, about 80% of which are singletons. Sequenced sample: PBMCs or T cells enriched from blood (not recorded which). Source of these receptors: a man aged 45-65 years who had recovered from COVID-19.

This rearrangement joins TRBV19 to TRBJ1-2; 9 bases line up with TRBD1. Germline CDR1 and CDR2: LNHDA and SQIVND (reference sequence). The CDR3 has 15 residues. V gave up 8 bases and J gave up 7 bases; unmatched junction bases: 14. DNA for the CDR3: TGTGCCAGTCACACCGGGACAGGGTTCAGCGGTGGCTACACCTTC. This encodes CASHTGTGFSGGYTF.

This clone was observed a single time. The gene calls are TRBV4-1 and TRBJ2-3; 12 nucleotides match TRBD2. V lost 0 bases to trimming and J lost 5 bases; unmatched junction nucleotides: 3. The CDR3 is 16 residues long. The germline V gene encodes CDR1 MGHRA and CDR2 YSYEKL. The CDR3 is CASSQELAGGIDTQYF. The CDR3 DNA reads TGCGCCAGCAGCCAAGAGCTAGCGGGGGGGATAGATACGCAGTATTTT.

This clone came up a few times. The genes are TRBV21-1 and TRBJ2-7; TRBD2 was called by the table and not checked on the DNA. TRBV21-1 constitutes a pseudogene. The CDR3 totals 20 residues. The CDR3 nucleotides are TGTGCCAGCAGCAAAGGTAAGGAGACTCGACGACCCACGAGAGTCGAGGAGCAGTACTTC. It encodes CASSKGKETRRPTRVEEQYF.

This sequence joins TRBV4-3 and TRBJ1-2, with 7 bases that match TRBD1. Germline CDR1 LGHNA, CDR2 YSLEER. This CDR3 is built from 14 residues. J was trimmed by 3 bases and V by 4 bases; bases with no gene match: 5. The CDR3 coding sequence is TGCGCCAGCAGCCCGCGCGGGACAGACTATGGCTACACCTTC. It specifies CASSPRGTDYGYTF.

The chain links TRBV7-2 to TRBJ1-5; 7 nucleotides align to TRBD1. The germline V gene encodes CDR1 SGHTA and CDR2 FQGNSA. CDR3 length: 15 residues. Trimming cost V 2 bases and J 3 bases; bases outside gene matches: 4. This chain's CDR3 is CASSLWDSPNQPQHF. The CDR3 bases are TGTGCCAGCAGCTTATGGGACAGCCCCAATCAGCCCCAGCATTTT.

This chain joins TRBV3-1 (or the pseudogene TRBV3-2) and TRBJ2-7; 10 positions agree with TRBD2. Germline assignment: CDR1 LGHDT and CDR2 YNNKEL (reference sequence). Trimming removed 0 bases from V and 1 base from J; junction bases left unmatched: 12. The CDR3 is 19 amino acids. CDR3 residues: CASSQEGQSGGARSYEQYF. CDR3 DNA: TGTGCCAGCAGCCAAGAAGGTCAGAGCGGGGGGGCGAGGTCCTACGAGCAGTACTTC.

The V and J genes are TRBV5-1 and TRBJ2-7; TRBD1 might be the D (6 bases). This CDR3 spans 16 amino acids. CDR1 SGHRS and CDR2 YFSETQ come from the germline V gene. Trimming shortened V by 0 bases and J by 0 bases, and 13 bases separated the two germline ends. The CDR3 DNA follows: TGCGCCAGCAGCTTGGGGACCTCGACAGGCTCCTACGAGCAGTACTTC. Amino acid sequence: CASSLGTSTGSYEQYF.

This clone appeared once. This chain uses TRBV6-2 or TRBV6-3 with TRBJ2-5, with TRBD1 matching over 8 bases. The V gene end was trimmed by 6 bases and the J gene end by 1 base; junction bases not matched to a gene: 13. There are 17 residues in the CDR3. CDR1 is MNHEY and CDR2 is SVGEGT in the germline V gene. Here the CDR3 reads CASSKQLWTGTQETQYF. The CDR3 DNA follows: TGTGCCAGCAGCAAGCAACTCTGGACAGGGACCCAAGAGACCCAGTACTTC.

The chain couples TRBV19 to TRBJ1-5; 7 bases line up with TRBD1. V gave up 3 bases and J gave up 8 bases; unmatched junction bases: 13. This CDR3 contains 16 residues. Germline values: CDR1 LNHDA, CDR2 SQIVND (reference sequence). The CDR3 region is CASSISTGRRLEPQHF. CDR3 bases: TGTGCCAGTAGTATCTCGACAGGGCGGAGGTTGGAGCCCCAGCATTTT.

This chain joins TRBV10-3 and TRBJ1-1; D call uncertain. The CDR3 length is 14 residues. With 2 bases removed from V and 1 base from J, the gap between germline ends came to 8 bases. CDR1 and CDR2 (germline): ENHRY, SYGVKD. CDR3 bases: TGTGCCATCAGTGAGAGGAGGGAGAACACTGAAGCTTTCTTT. Protein product: CAISERRENTEAFF.

This clone was observed a handful of times. The chain is built from TRBV29-1 and TRBJ2-3; D call uncertain. The germline V and J ends were trimmed by 6 bases and 0 bases, with 10 bases remaining between them. CDR1 and CDR2 (germline): SQVTM, ANQGSEA. CDR3 size: 13 residues. CDR3 residues: CSVSQASTDTQYF. The CDR3 coding sequence is TGCAGCGTGTCCCAGGCTAGCACAGATACGCAGTATTTT.

The gene calls are TRBV9 and TRBJ2-7, with D unclear. Trimming cost V 1 base and J 3 bases, with 11 bases left between them. The CDR3 is made up of 14 amino acids. Germline CDR1 SGDLS, CDR2 YYNGEE. CDR3 sequence: CASSVRGQDYEQYF. The CDR3 nucleotides read TGTGCCAGCAGCGTACGTGGTCAGGACTACGAGCAGTACTTC.

The chain employs TRBV2 and TRBJ1-2, with TRBD1 identical over 9 bases. V lost 6 bases and J lost 6; bases outside the gene matches: 5. The CDR3 totals 13 residues. The germline V gene encodes CDR1 SNHLY and CDR2 FYNNEI. The CDR3 DNA sequence: TGTGCCAGCAGGGACAGGGGAAAGGATGGCTACACCTTC. As protein: CASRDRGKDGYTF.

This clone was observed a few times. The chain combines TRBV13 with TRBJ1-2, with D possibly TRBD1 on 5 matching bases. The CDR3 is 13 amino acids. The V end was cut by 5 bases, the J end by 0 bases, with 7 bases between. Germline V CDR1 and CDR2: PRHDT, FYEKMQ (reference sequence). CDR3 in amino acids: CASSKQANYGYTF. CDR3 in DNA: TGTGCCAGCAGCAAACAGGCTAACTATGGCTACACCTTC.

This clone was observed a handful of times. Other DNA sequences in this specimen translate into the identical CDR3. The V gene is TRBV3-1 (or the pseudogene TRBV3-2), the J gene TRBJ1-2; D is unclear. Germline V gene lookup returns CDR1 LGHDT and CDR2 YNNKEL (reference sequence). V was clipped by 1 base and J by 8 bases, with 5 bases between them. The CDR3 loop spans 11 amino acids. The CDR3 sequence is CASSQAQGYTF. DNA for the CDR3: TGTGCCAGCAGCCAAGCCCAGGGCTACACCTTC.

The rearrangement uses TRBV5-8 and TRBJ2-3, with TRBD2 identical over 12 bases. The CDR3 consists of 17 residues. Losses at the gene ends were 0 bases for V and 3 bases for J; bases not matched to a gene: 5. The germline V gene has CDR1 SGHTS and CDR2 YDEGEE. The CDR3 protein is CASSLGETSGGTDTQYF. CDR3 nucleotide sequence: TGTGCCAGCAGCTTGGGGGAGACTAGCGGGGGAACAGATACGCAGTATTTT. The variable domain in full, with the rest retrieved from reference TRBV5-8 and TRBJ2-3, is EAGVTQSPTHLIKTRGQQATLRCSPISGHTSVYWYQQALGLGLQFLLWYDEGEERNRGNFPPRFSGRQFPNYSSELNVNALELEDSALYLCASSLGETSGGTDTQYFGPGTRLTVL.

The rearrangement uses TRBV15 and TRBJ1-5, with D possibly TRBD1 on 6 matching bases. The germline gives CDR1 LNHNV, CDR2 YYDKDF (reference sequence). The CDR3 is 15 amino acids. V dropped 3 bases and J dropped 0 bases, with 9 bases sitting between them. The CDR3 region is CATSRTGDSNQPQHF. The DNA of the CDR3 is TGTGCCACCAGCAGGACAGGAGATAGCAATCAGCCCCAGCATTTT.

The chain carries TRBV29-1 and TRBJ2-5, with 7 bases matching TRBD2. CDR1 is SQVTM and CDR2 is ANQGSEA in the germline V gene. The CDR3 spans 12 residues. J lost 5 bases, V lost 3 bases, and 3 bases had no gene match. The CDR3 sequence is CSVDSGGETQYF. CDR3 DNA: TGCAGCGTTGATTCCGGGGGGGAGACCCAGTACTTC. The complete variable domain, with remaining parts taken from reference TRBV29-1 and TRBJ2-5, reads SAVISQKPSRDICQRGTSLTIQCQVDSQVTMMFWYRQQPGQSLTLIATANQGSEATYESGFVIDKFPISRPNLTFSTLTVSNMSPEDSSIYLCSVDSGGETQYFGPGTRLLVL.

A word on this clone: The same CDR3 is also encoded by other DNA sequences in this sample. This chain links TRBV6-4 with TRBJ1-6; TRBD1 might be the D (5 bases). This CDR3 is 13 amino acids long. The V gene lost 4 bases and the J gene lost 6 bases, with 7 bases spanning the gap. Germline CDR1 is MRHNA and CDR2 is SNTAGT. CDR3: CASSGQGNSPLHF. The DNA for the CDR3 is TGTGCCAGCAGTGGGCAGGGTAATTCACCCCTCCACTTT.

This clone is a singleton in its sample. The V and J genes are TRBV5-4 and TRBJ2-3; 9 bases fit TRBD2. Germline loops: CDR1 SGHNT, CDR2 YYREEE (reference sequence). This CDR3 spans 16 amino acids. V trimming: 1 base; J trimming: 2 bases; junction bases outside the gene matches: 5. The chain's CDR3 is CASSLWLAGITDTQYF. DNA of the CDR3: TGTGCCAGCAGCTTGTGGCTAGCGGGGATCACAGATACGCAGTATTTT.

This chain joins TRBV5-1 and TRBJ2-3; 11 nucleotides agree with TRBD2. Per germline, CDR1 SGHRS and CDR2 YFSETQ. V shed 2 bases and J 8 bases; nucleotides not matched to a gene: 7. This CDR3 comprises 15 residues. This CDR3 is CASSFSGGVSSTQYF. The CDR3, as DNA: TGCGCCAGCAGCTTTAGCGGGGGGGTCTCATCTACGCAGTATTTT.

The rearrangement links TRBV5-1 to TRBJ1-1, with TRBD1 identical over 9 bases. Germline V gene lookup returns CDR1 SGHRS and CDR2 YFSETQ. Trimming removed 4 bases from V and 4 bases from J; junction bases left unmatched: 5. The CDR3 spans 14 residues. The CDR3 sequence: CASSPDRGGTEAFF. CDR3 sequence (DNA): TGCGCCAGCAGCCCCGACAGGGGGGGCACTGAAGCTTTCTTT.

The chain carries TRBV7-9 and TRBJ2-1, with D maybe TRBD1 (6 bases). Per the germline V gene, CDR1 is SEHNR and CDR2 is FQNEAQ (reference sequence). Deletions cut 5 bases from V and 2 bases from J, with 13 bases between. The CDR3 loop spans 15 amino acids. The CDR3 spells CASSITQGPYNEQFF. CDR3 in DNA: TGTGCCAGCAGCATTACTCAGGGGCCCTACAATGAGCAGTTCTTC. Supplemented by reference TRBV7-9 and TRBJ2-1, the full variable domain reads DTGVSQNPRHKITKRGQNVTFRCDPISEHNRLYWYRQTLGQGPEFLTYFQNEAQLEKSRLLSDRFSAERPKGSFSTLEIQRTEQGDSAMYLCASSITQGPYNEQFFGPGTRLTVL.

The chain is built from TRBV18 and TRBJ2-1, with 8 bases that match TRBD2. The length of the CDR3 is 17 residues. From germline, CDR1 is KGHSH and CDR2 LQKENI. V lost 3 bases, J lost 6 bases, and 13 bases stayed unmatched. CDR3 in amino acids: CASSPAGAGGAGNEQFF. For the CDR3, the DNA is TGTGCCAGCTCACCCGCAGGGGCCGGGGGGGCAGGCAATGAGCAGTTCTTC. The complete variable domain, with remaining parts taken from reference TRBV18 and TRBJ2-1, reads NAGVMQNPRHLVRRRGQEARLRCSPMKGHSHVYWYRQLPEEGLKFMVYLQKENIIDESGMPKERFSAEFPKEGPSILRIQQVVRGDSAAYFCASSPAGAGGAGNEQFFGPGTRLTVL.

The rearrangement uses TRBV3-1 (or the pseudogene TRBV3-2) and TRBJ1-2; no definite D call. This CDR3 contains 16 residues. Between the trimmed V and J ends, which lost 0 bases and 4 bases, there was a span of 15 bases. Germline V CDR1 and CDR2: LGHDT, YNNKEL (reference sequence). CDR3 bases: TGTGCCAGCAGCCAAGAAACCGACATTGAGATCTATGGCTACACCTTC. Translated: CASSQETDIEIYGYTF.